The rows below give T cell receptor beta chains drawn from one sample of a study of shared clonotypes between healthy human individuals. Sequenced by immunoSEQ multiplex PCR; TCRdb stores in-frame clones only, minus some. This sample carries just over 2,000,000 clones, 85% to 95% of them seen once, and the ten largest clones take more than 0.1%. Sequenced: naive CD4+ T cells sorted from blood. These receptors all come from a man aged 18 to 35 in good health. CDR3s include the opening cysteine and the closing phenylalanine or tryptophan. The D gene is left open where the match is weak. Not every row has a clone size; where given, it reads once, few, many or a size class.

TRBJ1-2 NA TRBV27 NA CASSLNRNYGYTF TGTGCCAGCAGTCTCAACAGGAACTATGGCTACACCTTC
TRBJ2-1 NA TRBV5-1 NA CASSSTRDSPEYEQFF TGCGCCAGCAGCTCAACCCGGGACTCCCCGGAGTATGAGCAGTTCTTC
TRBJ2-2 TRBD2 TRBV2 NA CASRTGGPGELFF TGTGCCAGCAGGACGGGGGGACCCGGGGAGCTGTTTTTT
TRBJ2-7 NA TRBV7-9 NA CASSGRQPWNFTYEQYF TGTGCCAGCAGCGGACGCCAACCATGGAACTTCACCTACGAGCAGTACTTC
TRBJ2-7 NA TRBV19 NA CASSIGQELYEQYF TGTGCCAGTAGTATCGGCCAGGAACTCTACGAGCAGTACTTC
TRBJ2-2 NA TRBV10-3 NA CAISESAALLRLGGTGELFF TGTGCCATCAGTGAGTCGGCTGCGCTCCTGCGACTAGGCGGCACCGGGGAGCTGTTTTTT
TRBJ2-7 NA TRBV7-8 NA CASSPSQTFSYEQYF TGTGCCAGCAGCCCATCCCAGACCTTCTCCTACGAGCAGTACTTC
TRBJ2-5 NA TRBV29-1 NA CSVESRGETQYF TGCAGCGTTGAATCCAGGGGTGAGACCCAGTACTTC
TRBJ1-2 TRBD1 TRBV2 NA CASKGTGAYYGYTF TGTGCCAGCAAAGGGACAGGGGCTTACTATGGCTACACCTTC
TRBJ1-2 NA TRBV6-6 NA CASSHGGSPLYGYTF TGTGCCAGCAGCCACGGAGGTTCACCCCTCTATGGCTACACCTTC
TRBJ2-3 TRBD1 TRBV4-1 NA CASSQEDRRDTQYF TGCGCCAGCAGCCAAGAGGACAGGCGTGATACGCAGTATTTT
TRBJ2-1 NA TRBV30 NA CAWRGRDSSYNEQFF TGTGCCTGGAGGGGGAGGGACAGCTCCTACAATGAGCAGTTCTTC
TRBJ1-5 TRBD1 TRBV5-6 NA CASSSDRSNQPQHF TGTGCCAGCAGCTCGGACAGGAGCAATCAGCCCCAGCATTTT
TRBJ2-7 NA TRBV6-5 NA CASSYRQYEQYF TGTGCCAGCAGTTATCGACAGTACGAGCAGTACTTC
TRBJ1-6 NA TRBV5-6 NA CASSPTTGSPLHF TGTGCCAGCAGCCCCACCACGGGATCTCCCCTCCACTTT
TRBJ2-7 TRBD2 TRBV27 NA CASRGIAGGPSGEQYF TGTGCCAGCAGGGGAATAGCGGGAGGGCCCTCGGGCGAGCAGTACTTC
TRBJ2-5 NA TRBV18 NA CASSPPMGHQETQYF TGTGCCAGCTCACCACCGATGGGCCACCAAGAGACCCAGTACTTC
TRBJ2-5 TRBD2 TRBV5-1 NA CASSSPPPSSGGGETQYF TGCGCCAGCAGCTCTCCCCCGCCGTCTAGCGGGGGAGGGGAGACCCAGTACTTC
TRBJ2-5 TRBD2 TRBV5-1 NA CASSSGTTETQYF TGCGCCAGCAGCTCCGGGACTACAGAGACCCAGTACTTC
TRBJ1-5 NA TRBV10-2 NA CATRAEYSNQPQHF TGCGCCACACGGGCCGAATATAGCAATCAGCCCCAGCATTTT
TRBJ2-7 NA TRBV11-2 NA CASSSSGISSYEQYF TGTGCCAGCAGCTCCTCAGGGATTTCCTCCTACGAGCAGTACTTC
TRBJ1-1 NA TRBV30 NA CAWSAGKTEAFF TGTGCCTGGAGCGCCGGTAAGACTGAAGCTTTCTTT
TRBJ2-3 TRBD2 TRBV5-1 NA CASSVAGGSTDTQYF TGCGCCAGCAGCGTAGCGGGGGGGAGCACAGATACGCAGTATTTT
TRBJ2-3 NA TRBV6-1 once CASSEGDGGASTDTQYF TGTGCCAGCAGTGAAGGGGATGGGGGGGCGAGCACAGATACGCAGTATTTT
TRBJ2-3 TRBD2 TRBV7-9 NA CASSSSGRWNTQYF TGTGCCAGCAGTTCTAGCGGGAGGTGGAATACGCAGTATTTT
TRBJ1-6 NA TRBV7-2 NA CASSLVSLNGSPLHF TGTGCCAGCAGCTTAGTGTCTCTGAATGGTTCACCCCTCCACTTT
TRBJ1-2 TRBD1 TRBV11-2 NA CASSLIPVGGTGGYYGYTF TGTGCCAGCAGCTTAATCCCCGTGGGCGGGACAGGGGGTTACTATGGCTACACCTTC
TRBJ2-7 NA TRBV28 NA CASSLFHEQYF TGTGCCAGCAGTTTATTCCACGAGCAGTACTTC
TRBJ1-1 TRBD1 TRBV10-1 NA CASSRDRVTEAFF TGCGCCAGCAGTCGGGACAGGGTCACTGAAGCTTTCTTT
TRBJ2-5 NA TRBV2 NA CASSDSLRGREETQYF TGTGCCAGCAGTGACTCTCTGCGGGGCAGGGAAGAGACCCAGTACTTC
TRBJ2-3 NA TRBV5-1 NA CASSLVRGQTDTQYF TGCGCCAGCAGCTTGGTACGGGGTCAGACAGATACGCAGTATTTT
TRBJ2-3 NA TRBV25-1 NA CASSEVAADTQYF TGTGCCAGCAGTGAGGTGGCCGCAGATACGCAGTATTTT
TRBJ1-3 NA TRBV29-1 NA CSVVTNYLGNTIYF TGCAGCGTGGTAACAAACTACCTTGGAAACACCATATATTTT
TRBJ1-2 NA TRBV7-3 NA CASSFGPGQSYGYTF NA
TRBJ2-3 NA TRBV7-2 NA CASSGKQGLWADTQYF TGTGCCAGCAGCGGGAAACAGGGTCTCTGGGCAGATACGCAGTATTTT
TRBJ2-7 TRBD1 TRBV11-2 NA CASSLGWTGKRALYEQYF TGTGCCAGCAGCTTAGGCTGGACAGGAAAACGGGCTCTCTACGAGCAGTACTTC